This T cell receptor (beta chain) originates from a study of blood T cell repertoires in COVID-19. Some clones are missing from TCRdb's copy, which holds only in-frame ones; the method was immunoSEQ multiplex PCR. The sample consists of some 200,000 clones, around 87% of them appearing once. Germline V gene data show CDR1 as MNHEY and CDR2 as SMNVEV (reference sequence). Trimming removed 6 bases at V and 3 bases at J, with 12 bases between. This CDR3 has 14 residues. The chain uses TRBV27 and TRBJ1-5; D uncertain. This sequence originates from a man in his forties with active or convalescent COVID-19. The sequenced sample was peripheral blood. The CDR3 DNA reads as TGTGCCAGCAGCAGCGGACGGAACAATCAGCCCCAGCATTTT. Its protein product is CASSSGRNNQPQHF.